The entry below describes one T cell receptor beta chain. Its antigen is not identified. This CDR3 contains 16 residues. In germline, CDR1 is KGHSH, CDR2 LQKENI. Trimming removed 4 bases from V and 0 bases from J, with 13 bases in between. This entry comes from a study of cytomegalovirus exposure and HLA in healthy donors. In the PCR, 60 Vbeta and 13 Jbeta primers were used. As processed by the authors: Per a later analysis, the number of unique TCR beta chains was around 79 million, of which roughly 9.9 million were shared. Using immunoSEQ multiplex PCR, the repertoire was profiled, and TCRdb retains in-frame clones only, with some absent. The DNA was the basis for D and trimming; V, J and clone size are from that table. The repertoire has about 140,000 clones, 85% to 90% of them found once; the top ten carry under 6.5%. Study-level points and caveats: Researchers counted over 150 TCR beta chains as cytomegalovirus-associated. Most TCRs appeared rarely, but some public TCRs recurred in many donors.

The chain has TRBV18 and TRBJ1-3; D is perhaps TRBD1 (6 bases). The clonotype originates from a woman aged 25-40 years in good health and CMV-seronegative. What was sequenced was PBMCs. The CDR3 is CASSQDSPLSGNTIYF. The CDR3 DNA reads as TGTGCCAGCTCACAGGACAGCCCGCTCTCTGGAAACACCATATATTTT.